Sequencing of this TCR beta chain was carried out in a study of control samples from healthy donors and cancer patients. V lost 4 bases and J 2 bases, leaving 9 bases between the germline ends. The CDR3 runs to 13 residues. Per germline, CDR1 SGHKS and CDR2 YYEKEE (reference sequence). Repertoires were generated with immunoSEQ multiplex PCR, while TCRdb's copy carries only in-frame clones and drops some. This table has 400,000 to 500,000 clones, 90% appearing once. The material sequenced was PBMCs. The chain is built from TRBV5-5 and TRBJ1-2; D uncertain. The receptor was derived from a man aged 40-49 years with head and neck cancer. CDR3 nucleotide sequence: TGTGCCAGCAGCGCTAACTCAAACTATGGCTACACCTTC. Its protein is CASSANSNYGYTF.